This T cell receptor (beta chain) was recovered during a study of T cells after yellow fever vaccination. In TCRdb, the 5' RACE reads were re-called with MiXCR into one record per CDR3 protein. The table shows some 320,000 distinct CDR3 sequences, with approximately 11% occurring only once. This CDR3 is 16 amino acids long. CDR1 and CDR2 from the germline V gene are SGHTA and FQGNSA. V was pared by 5 bases and J by 7 bases, with 13 bases of the junction left unmatched. The sequence derives from a man aged 18 to 30 who received the YFV17D yellow fever vaccine. The chain uses TRBV7-2 and TRBJ2-7; 11 bases agree with TRBD1. Sequencing used CD4+ T cells sorted from PBMCs, obtained 45 days after the yellow fever booster vaccination. The CDR3 sequence: CASSPEGTGGWEEQYF. The CDR3 coding sequence is TGTGCCAGCAGCCCCGAGGGGACAGGGGGTTGGGAAGAGCAGTACTTC.